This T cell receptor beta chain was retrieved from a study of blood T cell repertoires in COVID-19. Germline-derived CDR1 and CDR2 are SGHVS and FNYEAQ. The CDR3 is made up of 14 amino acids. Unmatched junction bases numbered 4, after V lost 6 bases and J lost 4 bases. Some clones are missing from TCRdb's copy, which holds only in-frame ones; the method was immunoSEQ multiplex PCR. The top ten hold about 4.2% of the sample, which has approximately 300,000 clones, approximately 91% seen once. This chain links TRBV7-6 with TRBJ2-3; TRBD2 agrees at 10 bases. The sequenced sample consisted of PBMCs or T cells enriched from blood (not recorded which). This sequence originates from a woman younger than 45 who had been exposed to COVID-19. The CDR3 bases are TGTGCCAGCAGTAAAAGCGGGGGGGCAGATACGCAGTATTTT. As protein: CASSKSGGADTQYF. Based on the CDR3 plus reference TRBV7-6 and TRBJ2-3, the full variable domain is GAGVSQSPRYKVTKRGQDVALRCDPISGHVSLYWYRQALGQGPEFLTYFNYEAQQDKSGLPNDRFSAERPEGSISTLTIQRTEQRDSAMYRCASSKSGGADTQYFGPGTRLTVL.